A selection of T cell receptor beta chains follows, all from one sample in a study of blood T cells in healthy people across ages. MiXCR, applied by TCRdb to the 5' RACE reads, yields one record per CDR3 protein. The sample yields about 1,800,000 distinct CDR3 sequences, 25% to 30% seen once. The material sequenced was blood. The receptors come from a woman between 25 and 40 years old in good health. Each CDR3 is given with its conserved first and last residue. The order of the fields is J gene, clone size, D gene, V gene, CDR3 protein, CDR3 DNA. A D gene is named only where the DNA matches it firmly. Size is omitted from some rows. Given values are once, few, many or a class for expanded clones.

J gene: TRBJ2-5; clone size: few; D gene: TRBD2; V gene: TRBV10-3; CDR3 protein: CAISESRLAGGSRETQYF; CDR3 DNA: TGTGCCATCAGTGAGTCGAGACTAGCGGGAGGGAGTCGTGAGACCCAGTACTTC
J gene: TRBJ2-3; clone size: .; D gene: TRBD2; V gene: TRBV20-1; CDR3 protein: CSARLAGGWGSDTQYF; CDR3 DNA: TGCAGTGCGAGACTAGCGGGAGGCTGGGGGTCAGATACGCAGTATTTT
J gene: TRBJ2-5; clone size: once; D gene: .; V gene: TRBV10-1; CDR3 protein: CATPLGRAIQETQYF; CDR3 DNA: TGCGCCACTCCGCTTGGGAGAGCAATACAAGAGACCCAGTACTTC
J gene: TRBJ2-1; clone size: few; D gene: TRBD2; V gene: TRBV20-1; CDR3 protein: CSAQGSGGYGEQFF; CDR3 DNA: TGCAGTGCTCAGGGTAGCGGGGGGTACGGTGAGCAGTTCTTC
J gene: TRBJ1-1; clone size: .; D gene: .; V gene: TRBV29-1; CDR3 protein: CSARREGGNTEAFF; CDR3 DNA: TGCAGCGCGAGACGGGAGGGTGGAAACACTGAAGCTTTCTTT
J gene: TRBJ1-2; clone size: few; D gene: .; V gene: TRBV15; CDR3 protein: CATSRDSKPPYGYTF; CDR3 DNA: TGTGCCACCAGCAGAGATAGCAAACCCCCCTATGGCTACACCTTC
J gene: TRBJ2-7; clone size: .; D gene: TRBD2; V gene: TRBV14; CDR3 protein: CASSQSGRAGEQYF; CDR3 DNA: TGTGCCAGCAGCCAGAGCGGGAGAGCGGGCGAGCAGTACTTC
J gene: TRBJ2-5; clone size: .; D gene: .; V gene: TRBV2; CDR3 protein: CASRGSGGETQYF; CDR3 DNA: TGTGCCAGCCGAGGCTCTGGGGGAGAGACCCAGTACTTC
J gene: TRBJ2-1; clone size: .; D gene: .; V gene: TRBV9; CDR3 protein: CASSVEAGTYNEQFF; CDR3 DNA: TGTGCCAGCAGCGTAGAGGCGGGGACCTACAATGAGCAGTTCTTC
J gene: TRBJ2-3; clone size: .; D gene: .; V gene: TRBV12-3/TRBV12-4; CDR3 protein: CASSFMGTDAQYF; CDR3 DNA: TGTGCCAGCAGTTTTATGGGTACAGATGCGCAGTATTTT
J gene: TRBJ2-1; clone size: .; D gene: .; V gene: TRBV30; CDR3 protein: CAWKRDTTYYNEQFF; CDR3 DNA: TGTGCCTGGAAGCGGGACACAACTTACTACAATGAGCAGTTCTTC
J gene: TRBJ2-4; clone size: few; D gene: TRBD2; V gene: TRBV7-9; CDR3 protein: CASSLPPGGARNIQYF; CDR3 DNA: TGTGCCAGCAGCTTACCCCCGGGGGGGGCGCGTAACATTCAGTACTTC
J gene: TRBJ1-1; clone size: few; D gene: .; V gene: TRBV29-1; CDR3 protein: CSVGRSDTEAFF; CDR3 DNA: TGCAGCGTTGGGCGGTCTGACACTGAAGCTTTCTTT
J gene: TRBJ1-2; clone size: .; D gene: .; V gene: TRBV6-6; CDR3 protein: CASSPSWGNYGYTF; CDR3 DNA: TGTGCCAGCAGTCCGAGTTGGGGGAACTATGGCTACACCTTC
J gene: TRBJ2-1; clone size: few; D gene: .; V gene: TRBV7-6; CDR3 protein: CASSEGQTNEQFF; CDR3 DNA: TGTGCCAGCAGCGAGGGCCAAACCAATGAGCAGTTCTTC
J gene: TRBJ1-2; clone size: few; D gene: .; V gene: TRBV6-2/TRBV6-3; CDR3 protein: CASIRLPGLQANYGYTF; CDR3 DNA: TGTGCCAGCATTCGACTCCCGGGACTCCAAGCTAACTATGGCTACACCTTC
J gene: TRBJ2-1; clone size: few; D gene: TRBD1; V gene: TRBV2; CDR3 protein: CASSDTTTGDEQFF; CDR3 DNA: TGTGCCAGCAGTGACACCACGACAGGGGATGAGCAGTTCTTC
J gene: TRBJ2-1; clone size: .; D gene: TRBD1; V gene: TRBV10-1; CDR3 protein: CASSPGTGRGGYNEQFF; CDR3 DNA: TGCGCCAGCAGTCCCGGGACAGGGAGAGGAGGGTACAATGAGCAGTTCTTC
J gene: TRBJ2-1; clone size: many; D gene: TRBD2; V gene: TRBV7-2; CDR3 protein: CASSFAGLAGGLNEQFF; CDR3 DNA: TGTGCCAGCAGCTTCGCTGGACTAGCGGGAGGGTTAAATGAGCAGTTCTTC
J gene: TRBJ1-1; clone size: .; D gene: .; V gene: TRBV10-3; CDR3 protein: CAISESAYGRANTEAFF; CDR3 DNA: TGTGCCATCAGTGAGTCGGCATATGGCAGGGCTAACACTGAAGCTTTCTTT
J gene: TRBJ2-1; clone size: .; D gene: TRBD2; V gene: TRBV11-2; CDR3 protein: CASSLIGVRGRADEQFF; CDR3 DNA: TGTGCCAGCAGCTTAATCGGCGTGCGCGGGAGGGCCGATGAGCAGTTCTTC
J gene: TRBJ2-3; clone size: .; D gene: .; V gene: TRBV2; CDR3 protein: CVSSRDERTDTQYF; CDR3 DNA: TGTGTCAGCAGCCGGGATGAACGCACAGATACGCAGTATTTT
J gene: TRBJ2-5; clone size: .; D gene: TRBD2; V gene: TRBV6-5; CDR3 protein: CASSYGEGLVETQYF; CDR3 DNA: TGTGCCAGCAGTTACGGGGAGGGGCTGGTAGAGACCCAGTACTTC
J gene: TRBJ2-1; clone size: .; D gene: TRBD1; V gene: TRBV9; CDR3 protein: CASSVATGGIFF; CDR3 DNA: TGTGCCAGCAGCGTAGCTACAGGGGGGATCTTCTTC
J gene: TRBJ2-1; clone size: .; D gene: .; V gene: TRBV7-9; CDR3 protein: CASSPIGGGKSDEQFF; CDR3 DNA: TGTGCCAGCAGCCCTATCGGGGGCGGGAAGAGCGATGAGCAGTTCTTC
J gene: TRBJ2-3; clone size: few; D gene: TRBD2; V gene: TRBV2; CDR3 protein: CASSVSLAGYTDTQYF; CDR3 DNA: TGTGCCAGCAGTGTATCACTAGCGGGGTATACAGATACGCAGTATTTT
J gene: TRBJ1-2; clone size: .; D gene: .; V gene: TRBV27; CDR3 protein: CAGSIGGLGYGYTF; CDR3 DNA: TGTGCCGGCAGTATTGGGGGCCTAGGGTACGGCTACACCTTC
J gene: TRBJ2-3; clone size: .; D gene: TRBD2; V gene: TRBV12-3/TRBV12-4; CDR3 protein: CASSLGLAGGQNTDTQYF; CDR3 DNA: TGTGCCAGCAGTTTAGGACTAGCGGGGGGCCAGAACACAGATACGCAGTATTTT
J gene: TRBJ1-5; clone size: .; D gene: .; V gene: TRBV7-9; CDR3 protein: CASSNERDQPQHF; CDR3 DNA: TGTGCCAGCAGCAACGAAAGAGATCAGCCCCAGCATTTT
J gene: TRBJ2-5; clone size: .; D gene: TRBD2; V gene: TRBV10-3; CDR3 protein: CAIGESAGGSAETQYF; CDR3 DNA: TGTGCCATCGGTGAGTCGGCGGGAGGTTCGGCGGAGACCCAGTACTTC
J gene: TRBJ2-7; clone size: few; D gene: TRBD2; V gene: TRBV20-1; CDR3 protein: CSAASSGRSYEQYF; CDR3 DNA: TGCAGTGCAGCCTCTAGCGGTCGCTCCTACGAGCAGTACTTC
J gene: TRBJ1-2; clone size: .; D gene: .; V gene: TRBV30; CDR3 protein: CACRPGSGDYGYTF; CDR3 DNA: TGTGCCTGCCGGCCGGGGTCTGGGGACTATGGCTACACCTTC
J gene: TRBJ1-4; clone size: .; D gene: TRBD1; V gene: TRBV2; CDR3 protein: CASSVETGGEKLFF; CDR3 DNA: TGTGCCAGCAGTGTTGAAACAGGGGGGGAAAAACTGTTTTTT
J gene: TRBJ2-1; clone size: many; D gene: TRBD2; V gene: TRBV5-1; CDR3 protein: CASRTSGRSYNEQFF; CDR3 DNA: TGTGCCAGCAGGACTAGCGGTCGCTCCTACAATGAGCAGTTCTTC
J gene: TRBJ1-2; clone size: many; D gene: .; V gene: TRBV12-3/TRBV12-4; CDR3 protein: CASSLAGGQNGYTF; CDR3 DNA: TGTGCCAGCAGTTTAGCCGGCGGACAGAATGGCTACACCTTC
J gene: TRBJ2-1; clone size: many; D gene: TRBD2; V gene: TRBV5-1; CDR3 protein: CASSLTSGSNEQFF; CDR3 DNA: TGCGCCAGCAGCTTGACTAGCGGGAGCAATGAGCAGTTCTTC
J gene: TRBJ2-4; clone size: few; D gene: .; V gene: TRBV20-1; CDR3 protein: CGTSRGGLNIQYF; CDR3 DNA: TGCGGTACTAGCAGAGGGGGGTTGAACATTCAGTACTTC
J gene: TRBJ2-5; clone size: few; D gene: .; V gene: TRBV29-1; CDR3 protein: CSVDRFAAAGGETQYF; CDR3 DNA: TGCAGCGTTGATAGGTTTGCGGCGGCAGGGGGGGAGACCCAGTACTTC
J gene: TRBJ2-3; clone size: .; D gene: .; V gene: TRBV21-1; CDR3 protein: CASSIPRGFLADTQYF; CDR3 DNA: TGTGCCAGCAGCATTCCGAGGGGATTTCTCGCAGATACGCAGTATTTT
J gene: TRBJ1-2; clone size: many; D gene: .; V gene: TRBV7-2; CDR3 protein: CASSSAVGYTF; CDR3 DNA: TGTGCCAGCAGCTCGGCAGTTGGCTACACCTTC
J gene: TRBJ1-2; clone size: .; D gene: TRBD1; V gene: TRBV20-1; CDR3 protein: CSARVADRKVQYGYTF; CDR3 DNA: TGCAGTGCTAGAGTTGCGGACAGGAAGGTTCAGTATGGCTACACCTTC
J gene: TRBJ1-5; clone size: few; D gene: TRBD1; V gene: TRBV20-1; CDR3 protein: CSAIEGQTTYSNQPQHF; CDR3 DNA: TGCAGTGCTATTGAGGGACAGACTACTTATAGCAATCAGCCCCAGCATTTT
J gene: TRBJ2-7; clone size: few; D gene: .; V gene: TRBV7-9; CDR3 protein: CASSLFVGKGGGEEQYF; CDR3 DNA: TGTGCCAGCAGCTTATTTGTGGGGAAAGGAGGGGGCGAGGAGCAGTACTTC
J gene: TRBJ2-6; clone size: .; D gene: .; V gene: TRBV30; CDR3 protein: CAWSVGSGANVLTF; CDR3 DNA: TGTGCCTGGAGTGTAGGCTCTGGGGCCAACGTCCTGACTTTC
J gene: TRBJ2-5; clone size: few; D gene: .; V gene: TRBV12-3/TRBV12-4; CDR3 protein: CASSRKRGQFQETQYF; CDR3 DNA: TGTGCCAGCAGTCGGAAGCGGGGACAGTTCCAAGAGACCCAGTACTTC
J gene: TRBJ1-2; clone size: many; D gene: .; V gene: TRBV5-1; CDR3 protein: CASSLPGNGYTF; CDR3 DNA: TGCGCCAGCAGCTTGCCGGGGAATGGCTACACCTTC